These T cell receptor beta chains were read from a single sample in a study of cytomegalovirus exposure and HLA in healthy donors. Clones were read by immunoSEQ multiplex PCR, and TCRdb kept only the in-frame ones, dropping some. The repertoire holds some 180,000 clones, with 70% to 85% as singletons. The sequenced sample was PBMCs. These receptors all come from a woman in her thirties in good health and CMV-seropositive. CDR3s include the opening cysteine and the closing phenylalanine or tryptophan. The order of the fields is CDR3 protein, CDR3 DNA, V gene, clone size, D gene, J gene. A D gene is named only where the DNA matches it firmly. Expanded clones get a size class; other rows say once, few or many, or leave the size out.

CASSSVPGYGELFF TGTGCCAGCAGCTCCGTGCCAGGATACGGGGAGCTGTTTTTT TRBV7-2 NA NA TRBJ2-2
CASGYTGPGNTIYF TGTGCCAGCGGATATACAGGGCCAGGAAACACCATATATTTT TRBV27 NA NA TRBJ1-3
CAISRDTSYEQYF TGTGCCATCAGCCGGGACACATCCTACGAGCAGTACTTC TRBV10-3 NA NA TRBJ2-7
CASSEASEGAGGYTF TGTGCCAGCAGTGAAGCATCGGAGGGGGCCGGTGGCTACACCTTC TRBV6-1 NA TRBD1 TRBJ1-2
CASSSSTRTKNIQYF TGTGCCAGCAGCTCCTCGACTAGGACCAAAAACATTCAGTACTTC TRBV7-2 NA NA TRBJ2-4
CASSVRVDSNTIYF TGTGCCAGCAGCGTACGGGTCGATAGTAACACCATATATTTT TRBV9 NA NA TRBJ1-3
CASSFSPNTDSEQFF TGCGCCAGCAGCTTTAGTCCCAATACGGACAGTGAGCAGTTCTTC TRBV5-1 once NA TRBJ2-1
CASSLEGLTRSYEQYF TGTGCCAGCAGCTTAGAGGGGCTAACAAGGAGTTACGAGCAGTACTTC TRBV11-3 NA NA TRBJ2-7
CASSIGTGAPLAQHF TGTGCCAGCAGTATTGGGACAGGGGCCCCCCTGGCCCAGCATTTT TRBV27 NA TRBD1 TRBJ1-5
CASSFQEQDATNEKLFF TGTGCCAGCAGCTTTCAGGAACAGGATGCAACTAATGAAAAACTGTTTTTT TRBV7-6 NA NA TRBJ1-4
CASSIQGDQPQHF TGTGCCAGTAGTATCCAGGGGGATCAGCCCCAGCATTTT TRBV19 few TRBD1 TRBJ1-5
CASSLGTTNIQYF TGCGCCAGCAGCTTAGGGACAACAAACATTCAGTACTTC TRBV5-1 NA NA TRBJ2-4
CASSVQGGEKLFF TGTGCCAGCAGTGTTCAGGGCGGTGAAAAACTGTTTTTT TRBV2 NA NA TRBJ1-4
CASSEQAGGNSPLHF TGTGCCAGCAGTGAACAAGCAGGGGGGAATTCACCCCTCCACTTT TRBV6-1 once TRBD1 TRBJ1-6
CASSGTSGSPEQYF TGTGCCAGCAGCGGGACTAGCGGGAGCCCCGAGCAGTACTTC TRBV11-3 few TRBD2 TRBJ2-7
CASSPIRRTDLQETQYF TGTGCCAGCAGTCCCATCAGGAGGACGGATCTACAAGAGACCCAGTACTTC TRBV27 few NA TRBJ2-5
CATRRGVQTNYGYTF TGTGCCACCCGCCGGGGGGTACAGACAAACTATGGCTACACCTTC TRBV19 NA NA TRBJ1-2
CASSPQPGQSHYGYTF TGTGCCAGTAGTCCCCAACCGGGACAGAGCCACTATGGCTACACCTTC TRBV19 once TRBD1 TRBJ1-2
CASSQDLQNRYYGYTF TGTGCCAGCAGCCAAGATTTACAAAACAGGTACTATGGCTACACCTTC TRBV4-2 once NA TRBJ1-2
CASSPLRLTGGSQPQHF TGTGCCAGCTCACCCTTACGGCTGACAGGGGGAAGTCAGCCCCAGCATTTT TRBV18 NA TRBD1 TRBJ1-5
CASSEAPGSLPHEQYF TGTGCCAGCAGTGAAGCGCCAGGTTCCCTTCCCCACGAGCAGTACTTC TRBV2 NA NA TRBJ2-7
CASSLDIGLAGGSYNEQFF TGTGCCAGCAGCTTAGATATCGGACTAGCGGGGGGCTCCTACAATGAGCAGTTCTTC TRBV11-2 NA TRBD2 TRBJ2-1
CASRTGTGMSGYTF TGTGCCAGCAGGACCGGGACAGGGATGTCTGGCTACACCTTC TRBV2 NA TRBD1 TRBJ1-2
CASSQDLRGTEAFF TGTGCCAGCAGCCAAGATCTTCGAGGCACTGAAGCTTTCTTT TRBV4-2 NA NA TRBJ1-1
CASSADRDRGEQYF TGTGCCAGCAGTGCCGACCGGGACAGGGGAGAGCAGTACTTC TRBV6-1 NA TRBD1 TRBJ2-7
CASSPRAGAYEQYF TGTGCCAGCAGCCCCCGAGCCGGGGCCTACGAGCAGTACTTC TRBV9 once NA TRBJ2-7
CASSNRVPNTEAFF TGTGCCAGTAGCAACCGGGTCCCGAACACTGAAGCTTTCTTT TRBV19 NA NA TRBJ1-1